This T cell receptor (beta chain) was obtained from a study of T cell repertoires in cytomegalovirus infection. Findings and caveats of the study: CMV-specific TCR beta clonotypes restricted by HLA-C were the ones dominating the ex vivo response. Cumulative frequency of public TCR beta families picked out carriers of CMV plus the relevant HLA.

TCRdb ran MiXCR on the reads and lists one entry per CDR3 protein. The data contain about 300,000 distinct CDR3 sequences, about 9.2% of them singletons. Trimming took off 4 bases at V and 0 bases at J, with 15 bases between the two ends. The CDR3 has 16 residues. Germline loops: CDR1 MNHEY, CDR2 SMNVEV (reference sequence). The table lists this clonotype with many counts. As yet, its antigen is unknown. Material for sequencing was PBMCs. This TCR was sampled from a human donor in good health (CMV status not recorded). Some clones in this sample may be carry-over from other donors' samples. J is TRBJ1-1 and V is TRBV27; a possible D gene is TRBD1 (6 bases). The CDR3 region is CASSSNANRVNTEAFF. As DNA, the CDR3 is TGTGCCAGCAGTTCGAACGCAAACAGGGTGAACACTGAAGCTTTCTTT.